This T cell receptor beta chain originates from a study of cytomegalovirus exposure and HLA in healthy donors. Study observations and caveats: Later findings reportedly placed an Asian-associated ancestry cluster below the approximately 670-donor mean for N-insertions. Overall, around 160 TCR beta chains were annotated as cytomegalovirus-associated. Sequencing likely produced, as an artifact, a cluster of highly shared sequence variants.

60 Vbeta and 13 Jbeta primers were used in PCR. Repertoires were generated with immunoSEQ multiplex PCR, while TCRdb's copy carries only in-frame clones and drops some. The table shows some 110,000 clones, with around three quarters occurring only once. In this sample, this clone turned up once. The antigen is not known. Germline V CDR1 and CDR2: KGHSH, LQKENI. The CDR3 is 16 amino acids. The V and J ends lost 2 bases and 10 bases, in that order; junction bases with no gene match: 11. This clonotype was obtained from a woman in her late teens or twenties in good health and CMV-seropositive. V is TRBV18 and J is TRBJ1-6; 7 bases align to TRBD1. Sequences were obtained from PBMCs. The CDR3, as DNA: TGTGCCAGCTCACCAGGATACGGGGACAGAAAATCACCCCTCCACTTT. Translating gives CASSPGYGDRKSPLHF.